This passage covers 30 T cell receptor beta chains from one sample sequenced in a study of lymphopenia after photon versus proton radiotherapy. Produced via immunoSEQ multiplex PCR; TCRdb's table is partial and in-frame only. Found here are about 58,000 clones, about four fifths of them singletons; the top ten hold just over 2%. The starting material was peripheral blood, obtained from a patient treated with proton-based radiotherapy. The receptors stem from a man between 60 and 75 years old with pancreatic cancer.

The V call is TRBV11-2, the J call TRBJ2-7; TRBD2 agrees at 9 bases. The CDR3 extends over 15 amino acids. CDR1 SGHAT and CDR2 FQNNGV come from the germline V gene. V lost 4 bases to trimming and J lost 3 bases; unmatched junction nucleotides: 7. DNA of the CDR3: TGTGCCAGCAGCTGGTCCGGAGCGGGAGGCTACGAGCAGTACTTC. It codes for CASSWSGAGGYEQYF.

The V and J genes are TRBV5-1 and TRBJ2-2; tentative D call: TRBD1 (5 bases). The V end lost 3 bases, the J end lost 0 bases, and 12 bases lay between the germline ends. Germline lookup yields CDR1 SGHRS and CDR2 YFSETQ. This CDR3 has 16 residues. CDR3 nucleotides: TGCGCCAGCAGCTCGCAGACAGTTGCGAACACCGGGGAGCTGTTTTTT. The encoded protein is CASSSQTVANTGELFF.

This chain connects TRBV29-1 to TRBJ2-5, with 7 bases aligning to TRBD1. Germline V gene lookup returns CDR1 SQVTM and CDR2 ANQGSEA. The CDR3 consists of 13 residues. The V and J ends lost 7 bases and 4 bases, in that order; junction bases with no gene match: 9. The CDR3 loop reads CSARTTGAETQYF. The CDR3 DNA sequence: TGCAGCGCGCGTACTACAGGGGCAGAGACCCAGTACTTC.

This clone was picked up one time. The gene calls are TRBV19 and TRBJ2-7, with D hard to call. This CDR3 is built from 12 residues. CDR1 LNHDA and CDR2 SQIVND come from the germline V gene (reference sequence). Trimming pared 5 bases from V and 3 bases from J, leaving 8 bases between. The CDR3 nucleotides are TGTGCCAGTAGTGGCCCCCACTACGAGCAGTACTTC. It is translated as CASSGPHYEQYF.

V gene TRBV6-1 combines with J gene TRBJ2-3, with 7 bases identical to TRBD1. This CDR3 comprises 14 residues. Germline V CDR1 and CDR2: MNHNS, SASEGT. V was pared by 5 bases and J by 5 bases, with 7 bases of the junction left unmatched. The CDR3 reads CASSHRGPGDTQYF. DNA of the CDR3: TGTGCCAGCAGTCACAGGGGACCGGGAGATACGCAGTATTTT.

This chain joins TRBV11-1 and TRBJ2-1, with TRBD1 identical over 7 bases. CDR3 length: 16 amino acids. The V gene end was trimmed by 5 bases and the J gene end by 1 base; junction bases not matched to a gene: 8. CDR1 and CDR2 (germline): SGHAT, FQDESV (reference sequence). The CDR3 DNA is TGTGCCAGCAGCCCCCATATACAGGGGTCCTACAATGAGCAGTTCTTC. As protein: CASSPHIQGSYNEQFF.

The J gene is TRBJ2-3, the V gene TRBV28; TRBD2 matches 10 bases. The J segment lost 6 bases and the V segment lost 1 base, leaving 13 bases of the junction unmatched. The CDR3 is 18 residues long. The germline CDR1 and CDR2 sequences are MDHEN and SYDVKM. The CDR3: CASSLYTRLAGDGDTQYF. The CDR3 nucleotides are TGTGCCAGCAGTTTATATACTAGGCTAGCGGGAGACGGTGATACGCAGTATTTT.

The V call is TRBV5-1, the J call TRBJ2-1, with 8 nucleotides matching TRBD2. With 0 bases clipped from V and 6 bases from J, the junction kept 2 bases outside the gene matches. The germline V gene has CDR1 SGHRS and CDR2 YFSETQ. The length of the CDR3 is 14 residues. The CDR3 spells CASSLARGGNEQFF. The CDR3 nucleotides read TGCGCCAGCAGCTTGGCCCGGGGGGGCAATGAGCAGTTCTTC.

V usage is TRBV7-2 and J usage is TRBJ2-3; D not certain. Germline V gene lookup returns CDR1 SGHTA and CDR2 FQGNSA. This CDR3 contains 14 residues. V lost 1 base to trimming and J lost 4 bases, with 9 bases between them. The CDR3, as DNA: TGTGCCAGCAGCTTAGTACGGGCCGCAGATACGCAGTATTTT. It encodes CASSLVRAADTQYF.

The V and J genes are TRBV19 and TRBJ2-3; perhaps D is TRBD1 or TRBD2 (5 bases each). There are 14 residues in the CDR3. Germline V gene data show CDR1 as LNHDA and CDR2 as SQIVND (reference sequence). V was cut by 7 bases and J by 3 bases, with 14 bases left in between. The CDR3 DNA sequence: TGTGCCAGTACCTCCGTGGGACGAACAGATACGCAGTATTTT. Its protein is CASTSVGRTDTQYF.

The chain has TRBV5-1 and TRBJ2-1, with 12 positions matching TRBD2. Germline V lookup: CDR1 SGHRS, CDR2 YFSETQ. The V gene end was trimmed by 1 base and the J gene end by 9 bases; junction bases not matched to a gene: 8. This CDR3 region has 16 residues. This CDR3 is CASSLSLAGGDGEQFF. The CDR3 nucleotides read TGCGCCAGCAGCTTGTCACTAGCGGGAGGAGACGGTGAGCAGTTCTTC.

This clone was seen once. The chain employs TRBV18 and TRBJ2-5, with no clear D. V lost 1 base and J lost 1, with 4 bases in between. The V gene's germline CDR1 is KGHSH and CDR2 LQKENI. The CDR3 consists of 13 residues. CDR3 coding DNA: TGTGCCAGCTCACCACTAGCCCAAGAGACCCAGTACTTC. This translates into CASSPLAQETQYF.

The chain is built from TRBV6-1 and TRBJ2-5; 9 bases are a match to TRBD1. J lost 4 bases, V lost 6 bases, and 9 bases had no gene match. The CDR3 is made up of 15 amino acids. Germline CDR1 MNHNS, CDR2 SASEGT. CDR3 nucleotides: TGTGCCAGCAGGGAACCGGGACAGGGTCGAGAGACCCAGTACTTC. Its protein product is CASREPGQGRETQYF.

The chain couples TRBV27 to TRBJ1-3; 10 positions agree with TRBD1. V gave up 0 bases and J gave up 2 bases; unmatched junction bases: 1. Germline loops: CDR1 MNHEY, CDR2 SMNVEV (reference sequence). The CDR3 spans 16 residues. The CDR3, as DNA: TGTGCCAGCAGTTTATCGGGGACAGGGGCTGGAAACACCATATATTTT. As protein: CASSLSGTGAGNTIYF.

CDR3 nucleotides: TGTGCCAGCAGCGGCGAGGGAGAGAGTTCCGAGCAGTACTTC. It specifies CASSGEGESSEQYF. This chain uses TRBV9 with TRBJ2-7; D is perhaps TRBD2 (5 bases). Trimming left V 3 bases short and J 6 bases short, with 16 bases between. Germline V gives CDR1 SGDLS, CDR2 YYNGEE. The CDR3 has 14 residues.

J is TRBJ2-5 and V is TRBV5-8; 7 bases fit TRBD1. V lost 4 bases to trimming and J lost 8 bases; unmatched junction nucleotides: 8. The CDR3 covers 13 residues. Germline V gene sequence: CDR1 SGHTS, CDR2 YDEGEE. CDR3 region: CASSRTGPETQYF. The CDR3 DNA reads TGTGCCAGCAGCCGGACAGGCCCAGAAACCCAGTACTTC.

J is TRBJ2-2 and V is TRBV6-1; D remains ambiguous. Germline CDR1 is MNHNS and CDR2 is SASEGT. V lost 3 bases and J lost 6, with 2 bases in between. The CDR3 sequence is 11 residues long. CDR3: CASSDPGELFF. In nucleotides, the CDR3 is TGTGCCAGCAGTGATCCCGGGGAGCTGTTTTTT.

The rearrangement joins TRBV4-1 to TRBJ2-7; D assignment may be TRBD1 or TRBD2 (5 bases each). There are 15 residues in the CDR3. Trimming cost V 0 bases and J 5 bases, with 14 bases left between them. Germline-derived CDR1 and CDR2 are MGHRA and YSYEKL. The CDR3 is CASSQDLGRDHEQYF. The DNA of the CDR3 is TGCGCCAGCAGCCAAGATCTAGGCAGGGACCACGAGCAGTACTTC.

The J gene is TRBJ1-1, the V gene TRBV5-1, with D possibly being TRBD1 (5 bases). The V gene's germline CDR1 is SGHRS and CDR2 YFSETQ. The V and J ends lost 2 bases and 0 bases respectively, with 14 bases between them. The length of the CDR3 is 16 residues. CDR3 region: CASSFGGLGMNTEAFF. In nucleotides, the CDR3 is TGCGCCAGCAGCTTCGGGGGACTCGGTATGAACACTGAAGCTTTCTTT. The variable domain in full, completed from reference TRBV5-1 and TRBJ1-1, reads KAGVTQTPRYLIKTRGQQVTLSCSPISGHRSVSWYQQTPGQGLQFLFEYFSETQRNKGNFPGRFSGRQFSNSRSEMNVSTLELGDSALYLCASSFGGLGMNTEAFFGQGTRLTVV.

V is TRBV30 and J is TRBJ2-3; 8 positions agree with TRBD1. V shed 5 bases, J shed 2 bases, and the junction held 9 bases outside the gene matches. CDR3 length: 15 residues. Germline V gives CDR1 GTSNPN, CDR2 SVGIG (reference sequence). CDR3 loop: CAWDEQGGITDTQYF. CDR3 bases: TGTGCCTGGGATGAACAGGGGGGAATCACAGATACGCAGTATTTT.

CDR3 bases: TGTGCCAGTAGTAAACGGACGGATATAGGCACTGAAGCTTTCTTT. Translating it yields CASSKRTDIGTEAFF. The rearrangement uses TRBV19 and TRBJ1-1; D is unclear. The V end was cut by 4 bases, the J end by 4 bases, with 16 bases between. This CDR3 contains 15 residues. From germline, CDR1 is LNHDA and CDR2 SQIVND (reference sequence).

The rearrangement uses TRBV28 and TRBJ2-7; 7 bases match TRBD1. This CDR3 is built from 14 residues. CDR1 is MDHEN and CDR2 is SYDVKM in the germline V gene. V was clipped by 5 bases and J by 2 bases; unmatched bases: 6. CDR3 DNA sequence: TGTGCCAGCAGTCCCAGGGACAGTGCCTACGAGCAGTACTTC. This codes for CASSPRDSAYEQYF.

The V gene is TRBV7-9, the J gene TRBJ2-5; 7 nucleotides align to TRBD2. CDR3 length: 15 amino acids. Per germline, CDR1 SEHNR and CDR2 FQNEAQ (reference sequence). With V trimmed by 3 bases and J by 5 bases, 9 bases remained unmatched. For the CDR3, the DNA is TGTGCCAGCAGCTTCCGGGACCAGGGAGGGGAGACCCAGTACTTC. Residues: CASSFRDQGGETQYF.

This chain uses TRBV12-5 with TRBJ2-2, with D unclear. Germline CDR1 LGHNT, CDR2 FRNRAP. The CDR3 runs 19 residues. The ends were cut back, 1 base at V and 0 bases at J, with 18 bases in the middle. The CDR3 region is CASGLAPLLGSPNTGELFF. In nucleotides, the CDR3 is TGTGCTAGTGGTTTGGCACCCCTTCTGGGCTCCCCGAACACCGGGGAGCTGTTTTTT.

This chain joins TRBV4-1 and TRBJ1-1, with unresolved D. Germline CDR1 reads MGHRA; CDR2 reads YSYEKL. The ends were cut back, 4 bases at V and 2 bases at J, with 8 bases in the middle. The length of the CDR3 is 13 residues. CDR3 in amino acids: CASSPRPNTEAFF. The CDR3 bases are TGCGCCAGCAGCCCTCGTCCAAACACTGAAGCTTTCTTT.

The chain recombines TRBV6-1 with TRBJ2-1, with D unresolved. V was shortened by 7 bases and J by 3 bases, with 13 bases between the two germline ends. Germline V gene lookup returns CDR1 MNHNS and CDR2 SASEGT. This CDR3 is 14 amino acids long. The DNA of the CDR3 is TGTGCCAGCATTCGGGCCAGGAACTACAATGAGCAGTTCTTC. This sequence encodes CASIRARNYNEQFF.

V usage is TRBV2 and J usage is TRBJ1-4, with D perhaps matching TRBD1 (5 bases). CDR3 size: 15 residues. Per germline, CDR1 SNHLY and CDR2 FYNNEI. V gave up 2 bases and J gave up 7 bases, with 14 bases separating them. CDR3 DNA sequence: TGTGCCAGCAGTGAACGGCGGGGCTGGGGTGAAAAACTGTTTTTT. Protein product: CASSERRGWGEKLFF.

The chain carries TRBV28 and TRBJ1-1; TRBD1 agrees at 7 bases. The V gene's germline CDR1 is MDHEN and CDR2 SYDVKM. Trimming at V came to 5 bases and at J to 10 bases, leaving 13 bases not matched to a gene. The CDR3 sequence is 14 residues long. CDR3: CASSLQGGNIGAFF. The DNA for the CDR3 is TGTGCCAGCAGTCTGCAGGGGGGAAATATTGGAGCTTTCTTT. Full variable domain (remainder filled in from reference TRBV28 and TRBJ1-1): DVKVTQSSRYLVKRTGEKVFLECVQDMDHENMFWYRQDPGLGLRLIYFSYDVKMKEKGDIPEGYSVSREKKERFSLILESASTNQTSMYLCASSLQGGNIGAFFGQGTRLTVV.

The V and J genes are TRBV7-6 and TRBJ2-5; TRBD2 agrees at 8 bases. CDR1 SGHVS and CDR2 FNYEAQ come from the germline V gene. The CDR3 covers 18 residues. Trimming cost V 7 bases and J 4 bases; bases outside gene matches: 20. CDR3 sequence reads: CASILRGTGREVAETQYF. The CDR3 DNA reads TGTGCCAGCATCCTCAGAGGGACGGGGCGGGAGGTGGCAGAGACCCAGTACTTC. The full variable domain, with the rest looked up from reference TRBV7-6 and TRBJ2-5, is GAGVSQSPRYKVTKRGQDVALRCDPISGHVSLYWYRQALGQGPEFLTYFNYEAQQDKSGLPNDRFSAERPEGSISTLTIQRTEQRDSAMYRCASILRGTGREVAETQYFGPGTRLLVL.

V usage is TRBV18 and J usage is TRBJ2-5; 10 bases agree with TRBD2. The CDR3 sequence is 16 residues long. Trimming removed 0 bases from V and 5 bases from J; junction bases left unmatched: 6. Germline values: CDR1 KGHSH, CDR2 LQKENI. CDR3 in amino acids: CASSPPSGRAGETQYF. The CDR3 DNA is TGTGCCAGCTCACCACCGAGCGGGAGGGCCGGGGAGACCCAGTACTTC.